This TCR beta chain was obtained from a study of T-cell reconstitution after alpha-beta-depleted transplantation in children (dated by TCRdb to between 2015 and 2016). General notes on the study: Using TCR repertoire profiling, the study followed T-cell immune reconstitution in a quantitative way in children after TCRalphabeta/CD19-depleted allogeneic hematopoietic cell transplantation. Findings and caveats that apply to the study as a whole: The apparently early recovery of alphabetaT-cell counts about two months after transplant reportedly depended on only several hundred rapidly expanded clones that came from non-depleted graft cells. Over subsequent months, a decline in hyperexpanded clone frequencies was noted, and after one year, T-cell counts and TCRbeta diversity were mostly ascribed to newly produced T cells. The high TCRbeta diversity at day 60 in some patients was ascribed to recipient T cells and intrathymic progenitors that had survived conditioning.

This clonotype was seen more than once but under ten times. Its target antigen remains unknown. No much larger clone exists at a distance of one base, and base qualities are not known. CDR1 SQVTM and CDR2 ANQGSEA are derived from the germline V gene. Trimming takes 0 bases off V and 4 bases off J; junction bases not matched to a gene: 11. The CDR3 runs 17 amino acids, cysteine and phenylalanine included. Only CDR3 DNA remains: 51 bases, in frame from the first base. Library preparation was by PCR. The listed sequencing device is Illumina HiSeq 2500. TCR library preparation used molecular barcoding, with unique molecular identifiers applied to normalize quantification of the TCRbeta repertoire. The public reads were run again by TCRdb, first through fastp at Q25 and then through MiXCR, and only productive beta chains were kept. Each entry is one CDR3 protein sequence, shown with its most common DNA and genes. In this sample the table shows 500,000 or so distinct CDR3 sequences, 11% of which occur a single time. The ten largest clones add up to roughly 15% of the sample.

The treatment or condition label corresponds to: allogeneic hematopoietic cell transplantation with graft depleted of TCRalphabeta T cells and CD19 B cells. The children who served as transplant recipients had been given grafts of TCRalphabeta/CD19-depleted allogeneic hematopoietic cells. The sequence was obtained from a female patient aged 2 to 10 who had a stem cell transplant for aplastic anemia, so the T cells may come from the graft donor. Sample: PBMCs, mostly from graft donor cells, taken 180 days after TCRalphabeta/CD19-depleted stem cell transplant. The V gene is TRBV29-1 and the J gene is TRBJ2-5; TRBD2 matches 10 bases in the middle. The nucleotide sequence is TGCAGCGTTGAAGATCTGAGCGGGAGGGCCTTTGTAGAGACCCAGTACTTC. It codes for CSVEDLSGRAFVETQYF.